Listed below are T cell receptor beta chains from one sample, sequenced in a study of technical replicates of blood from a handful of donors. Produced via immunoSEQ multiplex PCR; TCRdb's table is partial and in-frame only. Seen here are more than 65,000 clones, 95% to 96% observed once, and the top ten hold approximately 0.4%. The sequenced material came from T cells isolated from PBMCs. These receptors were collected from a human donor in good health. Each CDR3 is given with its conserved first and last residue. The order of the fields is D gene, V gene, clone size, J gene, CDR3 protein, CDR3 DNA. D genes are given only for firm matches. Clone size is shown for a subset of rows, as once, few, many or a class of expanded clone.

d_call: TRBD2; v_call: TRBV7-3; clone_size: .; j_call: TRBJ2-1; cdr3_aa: CASSTGTSGSNEQFF; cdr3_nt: TGTGCCAGCAGCACCGGGACTAGCGGGTCCAATGAGCAGTTCTTC
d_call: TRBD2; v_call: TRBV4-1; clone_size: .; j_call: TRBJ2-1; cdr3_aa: CASSQEEWREESGEQFF; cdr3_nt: TGCGCCAGCAGCCAAGAGGAGTGGCGGGAGGAATCTGGCGAGCAGTTCTTC
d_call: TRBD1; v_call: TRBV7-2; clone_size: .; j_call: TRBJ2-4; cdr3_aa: CASRSTGTGKNIQYF; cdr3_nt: TGTGCCAGCAGGTCAACCGGGACAGGAAAAAACATTCAGTACTTC
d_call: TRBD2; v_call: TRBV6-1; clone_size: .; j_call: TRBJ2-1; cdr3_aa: CASSELSGTSNNEQFF; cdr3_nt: TGTGCCAGCAGTGAACTCTCGGGGACTAGCAACAATGAGCAGTTCTTC
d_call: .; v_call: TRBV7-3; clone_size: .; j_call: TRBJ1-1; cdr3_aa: CASSLIGGYGTEAFF; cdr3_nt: TGTGCCAGCAGCTTAATTGGGGGCTATGGGACTGAAGCTTTCTTT
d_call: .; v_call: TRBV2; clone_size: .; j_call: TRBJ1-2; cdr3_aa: CASKTDYGYTF; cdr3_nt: TGTGCCAGCAAAACAGACTATGGCTACACCTTC
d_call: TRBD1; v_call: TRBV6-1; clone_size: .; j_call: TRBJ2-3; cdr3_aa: CASSEALYRGYTDTQYF; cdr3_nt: TGTGCCAGCAGTGAAGCGCTGTACAGGGGCTACACAGATACGCAGTATTTT
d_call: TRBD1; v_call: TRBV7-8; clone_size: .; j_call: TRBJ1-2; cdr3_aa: CASSLDRGRNYGYTF; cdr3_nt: TGTGCCAGCAGCTTGGACAGGGGACGGAACTATGGCTACACCTTC
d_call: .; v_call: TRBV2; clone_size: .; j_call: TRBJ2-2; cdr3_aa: CASSFRAGRTGELFF; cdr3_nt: TGTGCCAGCAGTTTTAGGGCGGGGAGAACCGGGGAGCTGTTTTTT
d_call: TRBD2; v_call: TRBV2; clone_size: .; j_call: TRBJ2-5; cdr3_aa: CASIGWTSGMTQETQYF; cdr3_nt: TGTGCCAGCATAGGATGGACTAGCGGGATGACCCAAGAGACCCAGTACTTC
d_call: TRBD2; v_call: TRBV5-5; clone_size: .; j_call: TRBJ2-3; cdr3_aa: CASSQGTSPTDTQYF; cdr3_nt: TGTGCCAGCAGCCAAGGGACTAGCCCGACAGATACGCAGTATTTT
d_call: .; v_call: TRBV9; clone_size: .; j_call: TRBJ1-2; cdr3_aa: CASRGGEAYGYTF; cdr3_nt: TGTGCCAGCAGGGGCGGGGAGGCCTATGGCTACACCTTC
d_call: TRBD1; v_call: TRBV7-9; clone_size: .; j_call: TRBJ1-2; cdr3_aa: CASSLAGLVGTGVDYTF; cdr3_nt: TGTGCCAGCAGCTTAGCTGGGTTGGTGGGGACAGGGGTGGACTACACCTTC
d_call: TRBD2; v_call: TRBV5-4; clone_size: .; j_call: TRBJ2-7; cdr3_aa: CASSLGSGTSGEQYF; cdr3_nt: TGTGCCAGCAGCTTGGGATCGGGGACTAGCGGCGAGCAGTACTTC
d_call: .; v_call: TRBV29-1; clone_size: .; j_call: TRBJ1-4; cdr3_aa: CSVEPAGNEKLFF; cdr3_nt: TGCAGCGTTGAACCGGCAGGGAATGAAAAACTGTTTTTT
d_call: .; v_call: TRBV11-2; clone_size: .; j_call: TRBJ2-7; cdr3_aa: CASSLMTGGYSYEQYF; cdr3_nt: TGTGCCAGCAGCTTAATGACAGGCGGCTATTCCTACGAGCAGTACTTC
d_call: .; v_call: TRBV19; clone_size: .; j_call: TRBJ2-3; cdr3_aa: CASSTTGRQYF; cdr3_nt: TGTGCCAGTAGCACCACCGGGAGGCAGTATTTT
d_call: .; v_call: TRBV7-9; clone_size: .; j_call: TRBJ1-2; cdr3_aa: CASSQATREGYTF; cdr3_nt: TGTGCCAGCAGCCAAGCGACGAGGGAAGGCTACACCTTC
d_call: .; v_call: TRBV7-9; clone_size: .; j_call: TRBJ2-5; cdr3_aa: CASSPLGYQETQYF; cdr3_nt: TGTGCCAGCAGCCCTCTCGGGTACCAAGAGACCCAGTACTTC
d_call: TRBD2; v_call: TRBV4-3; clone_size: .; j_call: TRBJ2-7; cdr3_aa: CASSQDQSGIAYEQYF; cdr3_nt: TGCGCCAGCAGCCAAGATCAGAGCGGGATCGCCTACGAGCAGTACTTC
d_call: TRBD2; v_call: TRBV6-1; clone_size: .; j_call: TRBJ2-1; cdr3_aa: CASTWTSGSGEQFF; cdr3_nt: TGTGCCAGCACTTGGACTAGCGGGAGTGGTGAGCAGTTCTTC
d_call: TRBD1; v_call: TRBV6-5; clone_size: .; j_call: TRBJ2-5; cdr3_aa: CASTGTGGVGETQYF; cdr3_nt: TGTGCCAGCACCGGAACAGGGGGCGTAGGGGAGACCCAGTACTTC
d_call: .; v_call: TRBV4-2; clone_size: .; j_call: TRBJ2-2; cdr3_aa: CASSQDWGDYTGELFF; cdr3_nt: TGTGCCAGCAGCCAAGATTGGGGGGACTACACCGGGGAGCTGTTTTTT
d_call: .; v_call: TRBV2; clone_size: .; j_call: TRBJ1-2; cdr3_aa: CASSPGRVAGGYTF; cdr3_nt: TGTGCCAGCAGTCCAGGTCGGGTCGCGGGGGGCTACACCTTC
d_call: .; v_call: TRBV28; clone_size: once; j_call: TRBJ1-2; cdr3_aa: CASSSTLGGYTF; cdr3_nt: TGTGCCAGCAGTTCGACACTAGGAGGCTACACCTTC
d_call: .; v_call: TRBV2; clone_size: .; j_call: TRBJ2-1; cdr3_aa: CASKSAASSYNEQFF; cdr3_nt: TGTGCCAGCAAGTCGGCGGCAAGCTCCTACAATGAGCAGTTCTTC
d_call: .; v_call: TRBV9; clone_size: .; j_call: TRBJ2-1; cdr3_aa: CASSVEGGLYYNEQFF; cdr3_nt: TGTGCCAGCAGCGTAGAGGGGGGACTATACTACAATGAGCAGTTCTTC
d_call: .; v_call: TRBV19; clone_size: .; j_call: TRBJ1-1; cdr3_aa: CASSTVGGTEAFF; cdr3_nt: TGTGCCAGTAGTACTGTCGGGGGCACTGAAGCTTTCTTT
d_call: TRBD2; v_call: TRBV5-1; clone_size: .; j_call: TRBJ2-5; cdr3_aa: CASSQRLAGQETQYF; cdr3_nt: TGCGCCAGCAGCCAAAGACTAGCGGGACAAGAGACCCAGTACTTC
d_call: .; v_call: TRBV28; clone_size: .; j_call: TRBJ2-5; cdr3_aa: CATLQGSYLTQYF; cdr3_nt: TGTGCCACCCTACAGGGATCCTATTTGACCCAGTACTTC
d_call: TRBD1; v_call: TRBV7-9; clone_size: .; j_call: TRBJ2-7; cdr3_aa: CASSLWTGGKETYEQYF; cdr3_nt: TGTGCCAGCAGCTTATGGACAGGGGGAAAGGAAACCTACGAGCAGTACTTC
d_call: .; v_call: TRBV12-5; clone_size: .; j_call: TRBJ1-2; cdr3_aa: CASGEGVGYTF; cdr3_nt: TGTGCTAGTGGGGAAGGGGTCGGCTACACCTTC
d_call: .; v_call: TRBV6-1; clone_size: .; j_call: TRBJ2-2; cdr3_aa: CASSGQIRSTGELFF; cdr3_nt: TGTGCCAGCAGTGGGCAGATTAGGAGTACCGGGGAGCTGTTTTTT
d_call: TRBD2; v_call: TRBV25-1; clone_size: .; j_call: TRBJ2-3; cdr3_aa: CASSKSLAGVLIGTQYF; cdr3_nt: TGTGCCAGCAGCAAGTCACTAGCGGGCGTCCTAATTGGGACGCAGTATTTT
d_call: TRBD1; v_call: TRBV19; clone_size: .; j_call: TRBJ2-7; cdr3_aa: CASRNDRDYEQYF; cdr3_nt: TGTGCCAGTAGAAACGACAGGGACTACGAGCAGTACTTC
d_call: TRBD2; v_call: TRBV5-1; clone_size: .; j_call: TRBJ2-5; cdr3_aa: CASSSPSGGETQYF; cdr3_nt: TGCGCCAGCAGCTCCCCTAGCGGGGGGGAGACCCAGTACTTC
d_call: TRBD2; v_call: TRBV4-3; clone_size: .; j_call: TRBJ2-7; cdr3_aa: CASSQDGSPGTSYEQYF; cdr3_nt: TGCGCCAGCAGCCAAGATGGTTCTCCCGGGACTAGCTACGAGCAGTACTTC
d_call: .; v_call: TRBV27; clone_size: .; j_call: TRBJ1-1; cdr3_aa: CATKPVGGGTEAFF; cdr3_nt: TGTGCCACCAAACCGGTGGGGGGAGGAACTGAAGCTTTCTTT
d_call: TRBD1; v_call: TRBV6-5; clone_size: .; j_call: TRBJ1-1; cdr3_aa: CASSPGGRLNTEAFF; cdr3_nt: TGTGCCAGCAGTCCAGGGGGCCGCTTGAACACTGAAGCTTTCTTT
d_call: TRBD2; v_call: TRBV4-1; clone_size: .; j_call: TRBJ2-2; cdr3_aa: CASSQSGLAETGELFF; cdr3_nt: TGCGCCAGCAGCCAGTCGGGACTAGCGGAAACCGGGGAGCTGTTTTTT
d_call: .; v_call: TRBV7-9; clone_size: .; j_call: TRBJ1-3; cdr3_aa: CASSLRHSSSGNTIYF; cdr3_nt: TGTGCCAGCAGCTTAAGACATTCGAGCTCTGGAAACACCATATATTTT
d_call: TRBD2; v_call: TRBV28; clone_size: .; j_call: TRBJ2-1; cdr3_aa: CASSSHSGGYNEQFF; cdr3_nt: TGTGCCAGCAGTTCCCATAGCGGGGGTTACAATGAGCAGTTCTTC
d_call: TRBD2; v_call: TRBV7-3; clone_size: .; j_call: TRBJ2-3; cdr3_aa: CASSNGLASDTQYF; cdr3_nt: TGTGCCAGCAGTAACGGACTAGCTTCAGATACGCAGTATTTT
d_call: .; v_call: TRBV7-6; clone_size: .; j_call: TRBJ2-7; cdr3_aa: CASTPGAVAYEQYF; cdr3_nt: TGTGCCAGCACCCCTGGGGCGGTCGCCTACGAGCAGTACTTC
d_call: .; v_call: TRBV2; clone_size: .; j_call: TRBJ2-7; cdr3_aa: CASLSEGPRYEQYF; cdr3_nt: TGTGCCAGCCTTAGCGAGGGCCCGAGGTACGAGCAGTACTTC
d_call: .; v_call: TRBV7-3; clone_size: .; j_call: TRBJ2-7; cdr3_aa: CASSLVAGSSYEQYF; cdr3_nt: TGTGCCAGCAGCTTAGTTGCGGGGAGCTCCTACGAGCAGTACTTC
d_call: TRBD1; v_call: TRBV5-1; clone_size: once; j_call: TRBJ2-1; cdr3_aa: CASSLVRRQGDEQFF; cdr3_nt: TGCGCCAGCAGCTTGGTGAGGAGACAGGGAGATGAGCAGTTCTTC
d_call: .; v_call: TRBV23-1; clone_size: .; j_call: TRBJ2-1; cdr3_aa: CASSQERWKASSYNEQFF; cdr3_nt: TGCGCCAGCAGTCAAGAGCGGTGGAAGGCTAGCTCCTACAATGAGCAGTTCTTC
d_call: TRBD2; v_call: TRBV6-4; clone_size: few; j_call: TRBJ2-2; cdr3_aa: CASSERETGELFF; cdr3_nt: TGTGCCAGCAGTGAGCGGGAGACCGGGGAGCTGTTTTTT
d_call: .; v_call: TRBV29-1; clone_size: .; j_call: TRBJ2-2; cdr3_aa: CSVEGRNTGELFF; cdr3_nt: TGCAGCGTTGAAGGCAGAAACACCGGGGAGCTGTTTTTT
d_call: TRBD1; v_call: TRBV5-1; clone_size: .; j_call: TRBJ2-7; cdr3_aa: CASFAGTGGYEQYF; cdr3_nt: TGCGCCAGCTTTGCTGGGACAGGAGGATACGAGCAGTACTTC